The clone carrying this T cell receptor beta chain has more than one count but fewer than ten. Antigen unknown. This sample stems from a study of OX40 agonist ivuxolimab in advanced cancers. Study overall: Given to patients was ivuxolimab, an agonistic anti-OX40 (CD134) antibody.

Profiled with immunoSEQ multiplex PCR; TCRdb holds only in-frame clones, not every one. This table holds roughly 89,000 clones, about 80% found once. Findings of the study overall: Among the nonresponders, some also had low normalized T-cell clonal expansion. Expanded peripheral T cell antigen specificity was not determined. On average, CD8+ T cells showed a greater number of expanded clones than CD4+.

V was shortened by 1 base and J by 6 bases, with 7 bases between the two germline ends. Germline CDR1 is SGHAT and CDR2 is FQDESV (reference sequence). The CDR3 contains 13 residues. Sequencing used CD4+ or CD8+ T cells sorted from blood, obtained in a trial of the OX40 agonist ivuxolimab. This sequence joins TRBV11-1 and TRBJ1-5; D remains unclear. The receptor was derived from an adult with an advanced solid tumor such as melanoma, head and neck, liver or kidney cancer. CDR3 nucleotides: TGTGCCAGCAGCTTAGAGTCGGGTCAGCCCCAGCATTTT. This encodes CASSLESGQPQHF.